The clone carrying this TCR beta chain was counted only a few times. Its antigen is undetermined. This entry belongs to a study of molecular identifiers for immune sequencing clone quantification. Findings and caveats of the study: Jurkat TCR RNA from one cell was spiked into 1 million or so naive cells, and it was reportedly detectable there. The sizes of highly expanded clones could be underestimated when identical TCR molecules share a barcode. Over 97% of effector molecules, but under 1% in naive cells, were held by clones with more than 20 RNA copies.

The V gene's germline CDR1 is LNHDA and CDR2 SQIVND (reference sequence). The V gene lost 6 bases and the J gene lost 0 bases, with 20 bases spanning the gap. This CDR3 has 17 residues. Previously described methods and listed TCR primers were employed for the bulk TCR libraries. TCRdb independently ran MiXCR on the PCR reads; one entry per CDR3 protein. Altogether about 510,000 distinct CDR3 sequences are present, about 20% being singletons, with the ten largest covering about 0.8%. The clonotype was recovered from a human donor in good health. Some libraries in this study had Jurkat cell RNA spiked in. The chain joins TRBV19 to TRBJ1-1; tentatively, D is TRBD1 (5 bases). Sequencing input: naive CD8+ T cells from blood, with Jurkat cell RNA spiked in. The subset is: FACS-sorted CD8+CD4-CCR7+CD45RA+ naive T cells. CDR3 sequence reads: CASSLTGGFMMNTEAFF. CDR3 bases: TGTGCCAGTAGCCTCACGGGGGGGTTTATGATGAACACTGAAGCTTTCTTT.